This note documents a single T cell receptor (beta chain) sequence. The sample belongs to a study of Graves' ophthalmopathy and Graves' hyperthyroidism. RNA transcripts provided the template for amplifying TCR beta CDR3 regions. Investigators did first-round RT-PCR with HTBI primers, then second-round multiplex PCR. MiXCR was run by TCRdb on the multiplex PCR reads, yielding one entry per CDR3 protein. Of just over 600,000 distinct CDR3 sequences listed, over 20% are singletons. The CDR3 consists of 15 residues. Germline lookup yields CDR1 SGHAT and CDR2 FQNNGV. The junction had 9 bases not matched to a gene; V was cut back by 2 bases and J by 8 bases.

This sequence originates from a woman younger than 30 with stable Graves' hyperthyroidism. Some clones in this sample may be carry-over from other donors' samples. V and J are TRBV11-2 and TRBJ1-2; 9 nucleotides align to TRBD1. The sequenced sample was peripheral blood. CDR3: CASSLWGQGLGGYTF. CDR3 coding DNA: TGTGCCAGCAGCTTATGGGGACAGGGTTTGGGCGGCTACACCTTC.